One T cell receptor (beta chain) is described in this entry. The CDR3 extends over 12 amino acids. Germline loops: CDR1 SQVTM, CDR2 ANQGSEA. The V and J ends lost 6 bases and 1 base, in that order; junction bases with no gene match: 1. The data were taken from a study of CD8 T cells in Susac syndrome. TCR beta sequencing was performed on blood CD8+ and CD4+ T cells. It was negative isolation that provided the CD8+ and CD4+ T cells, whereas TEMRA cells were enriched by FACS. Roughly 0.45 to 1 ug RNA was reverse transcribed with random hexamers. TCRdb ran MiXCR on the immunoSEQ multiplex PCR reads and lists one entry per CDR3 protein. The sample contains about 190,000 distinct CDR3 sequences, under 97% of which appear only once.

Source material: CD4+ T cells from PBMCs. The clonotype originates from a human donor with Susac syndrome. The V gene is TRBV29-1, the J gene TRBJ2-5, with 8 bases matching TRBD2. In DNA, the CDR3 is TGCAGCGTAGCGGGGGCCCAAGAGACCCAGTACTTC. Amino acids: CSVAGAQETQYF.